These T cell receptor beta chains were read from a single sample in a study of T cell responses to AZD1222 COVID-19 vaccine. TCRdb's table, derived via immunoSEQ multiplex PCR, lists solely in-frame clones and lacks some. The sample lists 94,000 or so clones, about nine tenths occurring once. This specimen was peripheral blood, taken on day 0 of AZD1222 vaccination. All receptors derive from an adult in good health. Both conserved end residues are part of each CDR3. A D gene is named only where the DNA matches it firmly. Clone size is stated in some rows and not others, as once, few, many or a class when expanded.

j_call,clone_size,v_call,d_call,cdr3_nt,cdr3_aa
TRBJ1-1,-,TRBV28,TRBD1,TGTGCCAGCAGTCCAGGGTCGCAGGGGGACACTGAAGCTTTCTTT,CASSPGSQGDTEAFF
TRBJ2-7,-,TRBV21-1,-,TGTGCCAGCAGCTCCCAGGTGAGGGGCCCAGAGTACTTC,CASSSQVRGPEYF
TRBJ2-5,-,TRBV11-2,-,TGTGCCAGCAGCTTCACAGAACAAGAGACCCAGTACTTC,CASSFTEQETQYF
TRBJ2-7,-,TRBV19,-,TGTGCCAGTAGTATAGAGGCAGGGGCCTCCTACGAGCAGTACTTC,CASSIEAGASYEQYF
TRBJ1-5,-,TRBV18,-,TGTGCCAGCTCCAAAGGGCAAAGCGATCAGCCCCAGCATTTT,CASSKGQSDQPQHF
TRBJ2-3,-,TRBV13,TRBD2,TGTGCCAGCAGCTTAGGGACTAGCTCTCCTAGGGCGCAGTATTTT,CASSLGTSSPRAQYF
TRBJ1-5,-,TRBV21-1,-,TGTGCCAGCAGCTTACAGGGCCAGCCCCAGCATTTT,CASSLQGQPQHF
TRBJ2-7,-,TRBV6-5,TRBD1,TGTGCCAGCAACCCGGAAGGGGGCGGTGTGTACGAGCAGTACTTC,CASNPEGGGVYEQYF
TRBJ2-1,-,TRBV28,-,TGTGCCAGCAGTTCCCTACATCAGGGAAGGGGCAATGAGCAGTTCTTC,CASSSLHQGRGNEQFF
TRBJ2-1,-,TRBV2,TRBD2,TGTGCCAGCGGGGGTCTAGCGGATCCTTACAATGAGCAGTTCTTC,CASGGLADPYNEQFF
TRBJ2-6,-,TRBV5-8,-,TGTGCCAGCAGGTGGGACCCGGGGTTAGGGGCCAACGTCCTGACTTTC,CASRWDPGLGANVLTF
TRBJ2-1,-,TRBV7-3,TRBD1,TGTGCCAGCAGCCCGAGGCGGGACAGGGACAATGAGCAGTTCTTC,CASSPRRDRDNEQFF
TRBJ1-1,few,TRBV7-8,-,TGTGCCAGCAGCCTAGCCGGGAGTCACACTGAAGCTTTCTTT,CASSLAGSHTEAFF
TRBJ2-7,-,TRBV29-1,-,TGCAGCGTTGTGGGGGATTCCTACGAGCAGTACTTC,CSVVGDSYEQYF
TRBJ2-2,-,TRBV28,-,TGTGCCAGCAGTCTGCTAGCCAGGGAGCTGTTTTTT,CASSLLARELFF
TRBJ2-7,-,TRBV12-2,-,TGTGCAAGTCGCTTAGCGCGCCTGGGTTTCTCCTACGAGCAGTACTTC,CASRLARLGFSYEQYF
TRBJ1-2,-,TRBV5-4,-,TGTGCCAGCAGCCTGAAAGACAGGAGCAACTATGGCTACACCTTC,CASSLKDRSNYGYTF
TRBJ2-5,-,TRBV24-1,-,TGTGCCACCAGTGAACGCCAGGGGACCCAAGAGACCCAGTACTTC,CATSERQGTQETQYF
TRBJ2-7,-,TRBV5-1,-,TGCGCCAGCAGCTCCGGCCTGAGGGAGCGATCCTACGAGCAGTACTTC,CASSSGLRERSYEQYF
TRBJ2-7,-,TRBV7-9,TRBD1,TGTGCCAGCACCCTTACCGGGACAGGAGCCTACGAGCAGTACTTC,CASTLTGTGAYEQYF
TRBJ2-7,once,TRBV28,TRBD2,TGTGCCAGCAGGGGGGGACTAGCGCGAAGCTCCTACGAGCAGTACTTC,CASRGGLARSSYEQYF
TRBJ2-7,few,TRBV5-4,-,TGTGCCAGCAGCTTGGTAGACACTCAGCAGTACTTC,CASSLVDTQQYF
TRBJ2-7,-,TRBV6-1,-,TGTGCCAGCAGTGAAAGGGCAGCCTACGAGCAGTACTTC,CASSERAAYEQYF
TRBJ2-2,-,TRBV9,-,TGTGCCAGCAGCGTAGGTCAGACTAACACCGGGGAGCTGTTTTTT,CASSVGQTNTGELFF
TRBJ1-5,-,TRBV6-2/TRBV6-3,-,TGTGCCAGCAGTTACGGAAGGGGGGCCAATCAGCCCCAGCATTTT,CASSYGRGANQPQHF
TRBJ2-7,-,TRBV4-2,-,TGTGCCAGCAGCCAAGAGCGCCTTCCCCTCGAGCAGTACTTC,CASSQERLPLEQYF
TRBJ2-3,-,TRBV5-8,TRBD2,TGTGCCAGCAGCTCCGCGGGACTAGACACAGATACGCAGTATTTT,CASSSAGLDTDTQYF